This T cell receptor beta chain was identified in a study of CD8 T cells in Susac syndrome. From germline, CDR1 is SGHRS and CDR2 YFSETQ. Trimming at V came to 0 bases and at J to 4 bases, leaving 9 bases not matched to a gene. This CDR3 is 17 amino acids long. The RNA, about 0.45 to 1 ug, was put through reverse transcription using random hexamers. In TCRdb, the immunoSEQ multiplex PCR reads were re-called with MiXCR into one record per CDR3 protein. The sample carries 150,000 to 200,000 distinct CDR3 sequences, 85% to 95% recorded once. Sequenced: CD4+ T cells from PBMCs. The sequence derives from a human donor in good health. J is TRBJ2-2 and V is TRBV5-1; 7 bases align to TRBD1. The CDR3 region is CASSLAQGGYVTGELFF. CDR3 DNA sequence: TGCGCCAGCAGCTTGGCCCAAGGGGGCTACGTCACCGGGGAGCTGTTTTTT. The full variable domain, with the rest looked up from reference TRBV5-1 and TRBJ2-2, is KAGVTQTPRYLIKTRGQQVTLSCSPISGHRSVSWYQQTPGQGLQFLFEYFSETQRNKGNFPGRFSGRQFSNSRSEMNVSTLELGDSALYLCASSLAQGGYVTGELFFGEGSRLTVL.